The present T cell receptor (beta chain) was sequenced within a study of blood T cell repertoires in COVID-19. About the study: PBMCs, B-cell-depleted T cells, or T cells were the source of the cDNA or gDNA that made up the material.

Assay used: immunoSEQ multiplex PCR; TCRdb lists only in-frame clones, some missing. Here the sample spans about 88,000 clones, less than 95% being singletons. The sequencing sample was made of peripheral blood. This TCR came from a man aged 18 to 30 with COVID-19, enrolled during active disease.

The CDR3 is CASSQVLSPETQYF. The CDR3 DNA follows: TGTGCCAGCAGCCAAGTGCTGAGCCCGGAGACCCAGTACTTC. The chain has TRBV3-1 (or the pseudogene TRBV3-2) and TRBJ2-5; D is unresolved. Germline V gene lookup returns CDR1 LGHDT and CDR2 YNNKEL (reference sequence). Deletions cut 1 base from V and 5 bases from J, with 11 bases between. CDR3 size: 14 residues.